This TCR beta chain comes out of a study of blood T cells in healthy people across ages. Details on this clonotype: Its antigen is undetermined. With a much larger clone just one base away, this may be a read error.

Germline CDR1 is MNHEY and CDR2 is SMNVEV (reference sequence). The CDR3 runs to 16 residues. Findings and caveats of the study: Naive and antigen-experienced cells were not separated, limiting conclusive comparison. Significant beta diversity loss was already apparent by age approximately 36, declining roughly linearly.

A second about 7 to 12 cycle PCR used barcoded and J-beta primers. Paired-end reads containing CDR3 totaled no fewer than 2.5 million for each sample. TCRdb recomputed calls from the 5' RACE reads with MiXCR, one row per CDR3 protein. The sample lists about 1.7 million distinct CDR3 sequences, about 28% occurring once. Donors gave around 10 milliliters of peripheral blood apiece. The genes are TRBV27 and TRBJ2-7; D may be TRBD1 (5 bases). The material sequenced was blood. The TCR originated in a woman in her 30s in good health. The CDR3 nucleotides read TGTGCCAGCAGTTTTTCCGTACTGTCAGGGAACTACGGGCAGTACTTC. The encoded protein is CASSFSVLSGNYGQYF.